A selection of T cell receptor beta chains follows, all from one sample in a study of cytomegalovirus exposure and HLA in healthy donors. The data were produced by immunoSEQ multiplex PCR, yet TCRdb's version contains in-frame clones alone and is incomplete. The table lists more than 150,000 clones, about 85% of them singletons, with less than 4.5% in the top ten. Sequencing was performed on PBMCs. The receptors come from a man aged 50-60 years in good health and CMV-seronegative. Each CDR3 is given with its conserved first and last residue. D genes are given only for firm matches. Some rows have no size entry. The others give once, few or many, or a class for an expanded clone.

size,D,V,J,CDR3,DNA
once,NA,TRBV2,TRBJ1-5,CASSETESQPQHF,TGTGCCAGCAGTGAGACAGAAAGTCAGCCCCAGCATTTT
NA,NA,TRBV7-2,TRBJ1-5,CASSLDSGGNQPQHF,TGTGCCAGCAGCTTAGATTCCGGGGGCAATCAGCCCCAGCATTTT
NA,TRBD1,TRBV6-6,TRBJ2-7,CASIQGVLGEQYF,TGTGCCAGCATCCAGGGGGTTCTAGGCGAGCAGTACTTC
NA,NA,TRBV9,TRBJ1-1,CASSAPTGMNTEAFF,TGTGCCAGCAGCGCTCCCACAGGGATGAACACTGAAGCTTTCTTT
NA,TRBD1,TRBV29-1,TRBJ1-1,CSVEDPRTGSFTEAFF,TGCAGCGTTGAAGATCCACGGACAGGGTCTTTCACTGAAGCTTTCTTT
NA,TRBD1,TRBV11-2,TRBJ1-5,CASSLWGTGPNQPQHF,TGTGCCAGCAGCTTATGGGGGACAGGGCCCAATCAGCCCCAGCATTTT
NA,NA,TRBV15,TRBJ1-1,CATSTPQGGAPEAFF,TGTGCCACCAGCACCCCTCAGGGTGGGGCACCTGAAGCTTTCTTT
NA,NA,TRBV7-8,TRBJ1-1,CASSLDSGANTEAFF,TGTGCCAGCAGCTTAGATTCTGGGGCCAACACTGAAGCTTTCTTT
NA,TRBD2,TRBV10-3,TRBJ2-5,CAIGLAGGQETQYF,TGTGCCATCGGACTAGCGGGGGGACAAGAGACCCAGTACTTC
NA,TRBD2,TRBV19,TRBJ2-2,CASSMLRGGIGELFF,TGTGCCAGTAGTATGCTTCGGGGGGGCATCGGGGAGCTGTTTTTT
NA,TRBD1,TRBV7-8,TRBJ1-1,CASSRTGGTVGTEAFF,TGTGCCAGCAGCCGGACAGGGGGGACCGTTGGGACTGAAGCTTTCTTT
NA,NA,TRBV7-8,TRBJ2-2,CASSPASGAGELFF,TGTGCCAGCAGTCCCGCTTCAGGTGCCGGGGAGCTGTTTTTT
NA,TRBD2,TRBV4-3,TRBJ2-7,CASSLNLAGGSYEQYF,TGCGCCAGCAGCCTTAACCTAGCGGGGGGATCCTACGAGCAGTACTTC
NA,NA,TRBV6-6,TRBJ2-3,CASSSNTDTQYF,TGTGCCAGCAGTTCCAACACAGATACGCAGTATTTT
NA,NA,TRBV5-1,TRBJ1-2,CASSLGGLGNYGYTF,TGCGCCAGCAGCCTGGGGGGCCTGGGAAACTATGGCTACACCTTC
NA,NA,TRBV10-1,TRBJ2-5,CASSETVQETQYF,TGCGCCAGCAGTGAAACGGTCCAAGAGACCCAGTACTTC
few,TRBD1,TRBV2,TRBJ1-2,CASSFHARRDRDYGYTF,TGTGCCAGCAGTTTTCATGCCCGCCGGGACAGAGATTATGGCTACACCTTC
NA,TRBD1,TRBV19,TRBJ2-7,CASSRTGETYEQYF,TGTGCCAGTAGTAGAACAGGGGAAACCTACGAGCAGTACTTC
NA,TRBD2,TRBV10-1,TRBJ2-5,CASSDRTSGGRETQYF,TGCGCCAGCAGTGATCGTACTAGCGGGGGTCGGGAGACCCAGTACTTC
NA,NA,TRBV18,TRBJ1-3,CASSPPIWYTESSGNTIYF,TGTGCCAGCTCACCCCCCATATGGTATACAGAGAGCTCTGGAAACACCATATATTTT
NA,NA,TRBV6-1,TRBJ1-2,CASSEDRYGYTF,TGTGCCAGCAGTGAAGACAGATATGGCTACACCTTC
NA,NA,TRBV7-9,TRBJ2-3,CASSLASGGPDTQYF,TGTGCCAGCAGCTTAGCTTCGGGGGGCCCAGATACGCAGTATTTT
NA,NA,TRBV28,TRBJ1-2,CASSLGDKYYGYTF,TGTGCCAGCAGTTTAGGGGACAAATACTATGGCTACACCTTC
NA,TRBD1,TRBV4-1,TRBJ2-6,CASSHPVGTGEDSGANVLTF,TGCGCCAGCAGCCACCCAGTGGGGACAGGGGAAGACTCTGGGGCCAACGTCCTGACTTTC
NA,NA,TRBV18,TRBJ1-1,CASSPLIYSHTEAFF,TGTGCCAGCTCACCACTGATTTACTCCCACACTGAAGCTTTCTTT
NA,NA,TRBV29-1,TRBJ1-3,CSVVIGNTIYF,TGCAGCGTTGTAATAGGAAACACCATATATTTT
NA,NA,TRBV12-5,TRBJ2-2,CASAAAGMTNTGELFF,TGTGCTAGTGCCGCCGCAGGGATGACGAACACCGGGGAGCTGTTTTTT
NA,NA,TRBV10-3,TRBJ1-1,CAISEIGSTEAFF,TGTGCCATCAGTGAGATTGGCAGCACTGAAGCTTTCTTT
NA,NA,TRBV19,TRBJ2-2,CASRGRQANTGELFF,TGTGCCAGTAGAGGAAGACAGGCTAACACCGGGGAGCTGTTTTTT
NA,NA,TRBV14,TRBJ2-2,CASSQYLNTGELFF,TGTGCCAGCAGTCAATACTTGAACACCGGGGAGCTGTTTTTT
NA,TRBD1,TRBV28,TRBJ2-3,CASSSGTGFTDTQYF,TGTGCCAGCAGTTCTGGGACAGGGTTTACAGATACGCAGTATTTT
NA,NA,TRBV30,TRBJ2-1,CAWSPTGYNEQFF,TGTGCCTGGAGTCCCACAGGATACAATGAGCAGTTCTTC
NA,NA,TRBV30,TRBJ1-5,CAWSPRGASNQPQHF,TGTGCCTGGAGTCCACGGGGGGCCAGCAATCAGCCCCAGCATTTT
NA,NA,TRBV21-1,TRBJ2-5,CASSSRLSTGETQYF,TGTGCCAGCAGCTCTCGACTTTCGACGGGAGAGACCCAGTACTTC
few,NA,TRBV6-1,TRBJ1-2,CASSEISVYGYTF,TGTGCCAGCAGTGAAATCTCAGTCTATGGCTACACCTTC
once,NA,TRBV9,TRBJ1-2,CASSAGGGGGYTF,TGTGCCAGCAGCGCCGGGGGGGGAGGGGGCTACACCTTC
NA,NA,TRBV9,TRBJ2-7,CASSPGPGALYEQYF,TGTGCCAGCAGCCCCGGCCCAGGGGCTCTCTACGAGCAGTACTTC
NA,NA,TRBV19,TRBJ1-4,CASSIWGAPNEKLFF,TGTGCCAGTAGTATATGGGGAGCGCCTAATGAAAAACTGTTTTTT
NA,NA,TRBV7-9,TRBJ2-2,CSSRRGTGELFF,TGTTCCAGCCGCAGGGGCACCGGGGAGCTGTTTTTT
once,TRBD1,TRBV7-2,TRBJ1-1,CASSLNGQGDEAFF,TGTGCCAGCAGCTTAAATGGACAGGGGGATGAGGCTTTCTTT
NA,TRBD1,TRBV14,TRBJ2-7,CASSQAQGARYEQYF,TGTGCCAGCAGCCAAGCCCAGGGGGCCCGCTACGAGCAGTACTTC
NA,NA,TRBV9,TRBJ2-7,CASSGTGTSRGEQYF,TGTGCCAGCAGCGGAACCGGGACAAGCCGAGGGGAGCAGTACTTC
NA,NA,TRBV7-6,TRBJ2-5,CASSFWGQETQYF,TGTGCCAGCAGCTTCTGGGGGCAGGAGACCCAGTACTTC
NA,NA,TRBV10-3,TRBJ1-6,CAISEAPSYNSPLHF,TGTGCCATCAGTGAGGCGCCCTCCTATAATTCACCCCTCCACTTT
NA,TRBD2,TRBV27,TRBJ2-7,CASSNRLAGGHEQYF,TGTGCCAGCAGTAACCGACTAGCGGGGGGGCACGAGCAGTACTTC
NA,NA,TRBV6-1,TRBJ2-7,CASSEFPTDEQYF,TGTGCCAGCAGTGAATTCCCGACAGACGAGCAGTACTTC
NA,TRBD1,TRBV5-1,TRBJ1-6,CASSRDRSQTYNSPLHF,TGCGCCAGCAGCCGGGACAGGTCCCAGACTTATAATTCACCCCTCCACTTT
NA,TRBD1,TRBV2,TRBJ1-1,CASSEGQGRVTEAFF,TGTGCCAGCAGTGAAGGACAGGGGAGGGTCACTGAAGCTTTCTTT
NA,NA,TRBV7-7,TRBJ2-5,CASTAGETQYF,TGTGCTAGTACAGCTGGGGAGACCCAGTACTTC
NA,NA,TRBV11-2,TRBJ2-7,CASSDRLAHEQYF,TGTGCCAGCAGCGACCGTCTAGCCCACGAGCAGTACTTC
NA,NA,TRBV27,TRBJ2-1,CASSFSSNEQFF,TGTGCCAGCAGTTTCTCTAGCAATGAGCAGTTCTTC
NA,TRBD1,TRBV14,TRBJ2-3,CASSPKGQGWFTDTQYF,TGTGCCAGCAGCCCGAAGGGACAGGGATGGTTCACAGATACGCAGTATTTT
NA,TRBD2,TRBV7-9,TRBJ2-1,CASSSPLGTAGDNEQFF,TGTGCCAGCAGCTCCCCTCTCGGGACCGCGGGGGATAATGAGCAGTTCTTC
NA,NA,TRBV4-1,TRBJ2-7,CASSPGLAQREQYF,TGCGCCAGCAGTCCGGGACTCGCTCAACGCGAGCAGTACTTC
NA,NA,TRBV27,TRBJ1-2,CASSSRSGGHYGYTF,TGTGCCAGCAGTTCCCGATCGGGAGGGCACTATGGCTACACCTTC
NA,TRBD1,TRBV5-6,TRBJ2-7,CASSSKGAEQYF,TGTGCCAGCAGCTCGAAGGGGGCCGAGCAGTACTTC
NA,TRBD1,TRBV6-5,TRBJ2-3,CASTPADRSTDTQYF,TGTGCCAGCACCCCCGCGGACAGGAGCACAGATACGCAGTATTTT